This TCR beta chain is drawn from a study of regulatory T cells in long-lasting Graves disease. Study background: The criterion for persistent Graves' disease was over 5 years of antithyroid drugs with positive TSH receptor antibodies. Whole-study findings and limits: Thyroid tissue was not sampled; only peripheral blood was. The study found TRBV28, TRBJ1-2 and TRBJ2-5 favored in persistent disease.

Both iRepertoire HTBI primers and Arm-PCR of CDR3 regions were used to build the TCR beta libraries. TCRdb recomputed calls from the multiplex PCR reads with MiXCR, one row per CDR3 protein. The sample holds fewer than 450,000 distinct CDR3 sequences, around 24% seen once. This clonotype showed up just a few times. Its antigen is still unknown. At one boundary the junction diverges from the germline segment, which might be a read error. Regarding time point: persistent/refractory GD, antithyroid drugs over 5 years with positive TRAb. Isolated PBMC RNA provided the starting material for the TCR library. CDR1 and CDR2 (germline): MNHEY, SVGEGT. The CDR3 contains 16 residues.

The chain combines TRBV6-2 or TRBV6-3 with TRBJ1-1; D is perhaps TRBD1 (5 bases). This TCR was recovered from a female donor with Graves disease. The material was peripheral blood mononuclear cells (PBMCs), obtained when the disease was refractory, from a patient treated with antithyroid drugs. The CDR3, as DNA: TGTGCCAGCAGTTCACCCAGGGAGATTTTGAAGACTGAAGCTTTCTTT. It specifies CASSSPREILKTEAFF.